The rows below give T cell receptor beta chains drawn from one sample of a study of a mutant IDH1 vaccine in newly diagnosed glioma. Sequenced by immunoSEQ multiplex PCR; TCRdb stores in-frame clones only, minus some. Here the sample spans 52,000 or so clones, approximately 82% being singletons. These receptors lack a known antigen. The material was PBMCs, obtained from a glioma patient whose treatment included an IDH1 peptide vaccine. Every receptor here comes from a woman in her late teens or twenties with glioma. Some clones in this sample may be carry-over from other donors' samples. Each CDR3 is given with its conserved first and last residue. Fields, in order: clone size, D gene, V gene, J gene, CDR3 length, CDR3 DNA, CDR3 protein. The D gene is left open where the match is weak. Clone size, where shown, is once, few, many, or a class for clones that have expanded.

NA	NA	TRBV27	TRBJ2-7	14	TGTGCCAGCAGTATTATCCCCCCGACGGCCACGCAGTACTTC	CASSIIPPTATQYF
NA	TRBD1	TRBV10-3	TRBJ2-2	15	TGTGCCATCAGTGGGGACAGGGAAAACACCGGGGAGCTGTTTTTT	CAISGDRENTGELFF
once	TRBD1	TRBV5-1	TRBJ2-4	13	TGCGCCAGCAGCCCCGGGACAGAAAACATTCAGTACTTC	CASSPGTENIQYF
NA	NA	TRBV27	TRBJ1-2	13	TGTGCCAGCAGTTTTGAGGGAAACTATGGCTACACCTTC	CASSFEGNYGYTF
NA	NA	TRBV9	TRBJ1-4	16	TGTGCCAGCAGCGTAGAGCCAAGGGCAACTAATGAAAAACTGTTTTTT	CASSVEPRATNEKLFF
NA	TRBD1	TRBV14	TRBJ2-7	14	TGTGCCAGCAGCCCGGGACAGATCTCCTACGAGCAGTACTTC	CASSPGQISYEQYF
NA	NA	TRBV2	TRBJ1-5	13	TGTGCCAGCCGTCTCGGGCCTCTCAAGCCCCAGCATTTT	CASRLGPLKPQHF
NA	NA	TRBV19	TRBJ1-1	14	TGTGCCAGTAGTATGGGGAGACAGAACACTGAAGCTTTCTTT	CASSMGRQNTEAFF
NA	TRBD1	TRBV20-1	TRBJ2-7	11	TGCAGTGCTGGGGGACAGCGCGAGCAGTACTTC	CSAGGQREQYF
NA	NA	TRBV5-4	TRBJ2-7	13	TGTGCCAGCAGCCGAGGGGGGGCCGACGAGCAGTACTTC	CASSRGGADEQYF
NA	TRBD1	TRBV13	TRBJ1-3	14	TGTGCCAGCAGTGGGGGCGGACAGGGACACACCATATATTTT	CASSGGGQGHTIYF
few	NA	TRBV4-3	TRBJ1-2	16	TGCGCCAGCAGCCAAGAACTGGTCAGGCGCGGCTATGGCTACACCTTC	CASSQELVRRGYGYTF
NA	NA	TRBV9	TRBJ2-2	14	TGTGCCAGCAATCAAGGGCTAGTAGCCGGGGAGCTGTTTTTT	CASNQGLVAGELFF
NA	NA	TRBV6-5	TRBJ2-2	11	TGTGCCACGCGGGACACCGGGGAGCTGTTTTTT	CATRDTGELFF
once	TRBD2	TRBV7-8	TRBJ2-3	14	TGTGCCAGCACCCTTAGCGGGAGCACAGATACGCAGTATTTT	CASTLSGSTDTQYF
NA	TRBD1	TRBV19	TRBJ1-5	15	TGTGCCAGTAGTATTTCAGGACAGGGTGGTTTGACCCAGCATTTT	CASSISGQGGLTQHF
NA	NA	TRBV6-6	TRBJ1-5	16	TGTGCCAGCAGTTACCGTCCGGGAGGGGGCAATCAGCCCCAGCATTTT	CASSYRPGGGNQPQHF
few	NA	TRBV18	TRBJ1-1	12	TGTGCCAGCTCCCCCGACACAGTAGAATGGGACTTT	CASSPDTVEWDF
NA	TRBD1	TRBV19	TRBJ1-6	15	TGTGCCAGTAGTATGATTGGGACAGGGGATTCACCCCTCCACTTT	CASSMIGTGDSPLHF
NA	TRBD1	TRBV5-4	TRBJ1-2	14	TGTGCCAGCAGCCCGGACAGGGGATTCTATGGCTACACCTTC	CASSPDRGFYGYTF
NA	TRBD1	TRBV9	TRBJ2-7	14	TGTGCCAGCAGCGTAACACCAGGGGGCCTCGAGCAGTACTTC	CASSVTPGGLEQYF
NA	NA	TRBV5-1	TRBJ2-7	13	TGCGCCAGCAGCCCCACTACCTCCTACGAGCAGTACTTC	CASSPTTSYEQYF
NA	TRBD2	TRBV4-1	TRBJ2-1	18	TGCGCCAGCAGCCAACTAGCGGGAGGACGAAGCTCCTACAATGAGCAGTTCTTC	CASSQLAGGRSSYNEQFF
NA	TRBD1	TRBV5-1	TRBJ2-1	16	TGCGCCAGCAGCTTTTCCCCGGGACAGGGGGCGAATGAGCAGTTCTTC	CASSFSPGQGANEQFF
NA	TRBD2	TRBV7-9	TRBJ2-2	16	TGTGCCAGCGGACCCCCGGCGGGCGGGGGCACCGGGGAGCTGTTTTTT	CASGPPAGGGTGELFF
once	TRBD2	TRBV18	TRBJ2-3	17	TGTGCCAGCTCACCTCGATTGGGACTAGCGGGCACAGATACGCAGTATTTT	CASSPRLGLAGTDTQYF
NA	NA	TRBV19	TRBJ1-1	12	TGTGCCAGTAGTATAGCAGCGGGGGAAGCTTTCTTT	CASSIAAGEAFF
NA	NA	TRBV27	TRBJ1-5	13	TGTGCCAGCAGTTTGATGCGGAATCAGCCCCAGCATTTT	CASSLMRNQPQHF
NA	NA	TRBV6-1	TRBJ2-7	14	TGTGCCAGCAGTGAAGCGGGCAGGGGCTACGAGCAGTACTTC	CASSEAGRGYEQYF
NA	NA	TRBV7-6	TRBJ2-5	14	TGTGCCAGCAGCCCCGGAGCAGTCAGAGAGACCCAGTACTTC	CASSPGAVRETQYF
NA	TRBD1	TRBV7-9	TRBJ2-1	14	TGTGCCAGCAGCTTATACAGGGGGGCGGATGAGCAGTTCTTC	CASSLYRGADEQFF
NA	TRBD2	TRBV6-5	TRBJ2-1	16	TGTGCCAGCAGTTCCCCTAGGAGCGGGGGGGGAAATGAGCAGTTCTTC	CASSSPRSGGGNEQFF
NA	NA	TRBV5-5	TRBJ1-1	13	TGTGCCAGCAGCCTGGGCGGGAGGGCTGAAGCTTTCTTT	CASSLGGRAEAFF
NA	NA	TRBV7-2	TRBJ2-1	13	TGTGCCAGCAGCCGAACGCGGGAAAGAGGGCAGTTCTTC	CASSRTRERGQFF
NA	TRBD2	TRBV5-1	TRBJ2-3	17	TGCGCCAGCAGCTTGGCTTCGGGACTAGCGGGAGGAGATACGCAGTATTTT	CASSLASGLAGGDTQYF
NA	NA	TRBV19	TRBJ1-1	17	TGTGCCAGTAGTACCCCCGGGGGGCGGATATTGGGCACTGAAGCTTTCTTT	CASSTPGGRILGTEAFF
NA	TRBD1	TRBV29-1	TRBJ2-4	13	TGCAGCGTTTCCGGGACAGGGAAAAACATTCAGTACTTC	CSVSGTGKNIQYF
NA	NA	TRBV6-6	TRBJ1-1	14	TGTGCCAGCAATAGGAGGTTTGTGAACACTGAAGCTTTCTTT	CASNRRFVNTEAFF
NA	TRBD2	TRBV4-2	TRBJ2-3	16	TGTGCCAGCAGCCACCCCGGGGAGCGGGGGACAGATACGCAGTATTTT	CASSHPGERGTDTQYF
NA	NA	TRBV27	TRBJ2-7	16	TGTGCCAGCAGTTTAGAGGGTCCTCGAGGATCCTACGAGCAGTACTTC	CASSLEGPRGSYEQYF
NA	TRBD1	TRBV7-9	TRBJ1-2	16	TGTGCCAGCAGCCCCCGACAGGGAACCGGGAACTATGGCTACACCTTC	CASSPRQGTGNYGYTF
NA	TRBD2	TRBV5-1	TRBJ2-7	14	TGCGCCAGCAGCGGGACTAGCGGTTCCTACGAGCAGTACTTC	CASSGTSGSYEQYF
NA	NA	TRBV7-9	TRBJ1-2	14	TGTGCCAGCAGCACAGGACAGACCGACTATGGCTACACCTTC	CASSTGQTDYGYTF
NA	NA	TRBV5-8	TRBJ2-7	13	TGTGCCAGCAGCTTGGGACAGTTAGGCGAGCAGTACTTC	CASSLGQLGEQYF
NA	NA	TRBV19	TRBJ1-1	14	TGTGCCAGTAGTATGGGGGGTGGGTCCCCTGAAGCTTTCTTT	CASSMGGGSPEAFF
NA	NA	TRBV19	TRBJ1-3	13	TGTGCCAGTAGGGTGGGCTCTGGAAACACCATATATTTT	CASRVGSGNTIYF
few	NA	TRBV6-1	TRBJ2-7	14	TGTGCCAGCAGTGAAAGCTGGGGTTCCTACGAGCAGTACTTC	CASSESWGSYEQYF
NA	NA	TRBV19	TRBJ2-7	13	TGTGCCAGTAGTACGACGCAGGGTCTGCAGCAGTACTTC	CASSTTQGLQQYF
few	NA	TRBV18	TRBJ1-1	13	TGTGCCAGCTCACCATGGAGAGACACTGAAGCTTTCTTT	CASSPWRDTEAFF
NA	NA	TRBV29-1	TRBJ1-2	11	TGCAGCGTTAAGGGGTCCTATGGCTACACCTTC	CSVKGSYGYTF
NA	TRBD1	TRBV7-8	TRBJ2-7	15	TGTGCCAGCAGCTTCGGTCTAGGGGGCTTTTACGAGCAGTACTTC	CASSFGLGGFYEQYF
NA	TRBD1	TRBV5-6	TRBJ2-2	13	TGTGCCAGCAGCTCCGGACAGGGCGGGGAGCTGTTTTTT	CASSSGQGGELFF
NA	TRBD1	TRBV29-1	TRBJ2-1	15	TGCAGCGTTAACCCGGGACAGGGAAACTACAATGAGCAGTTCTTC	CSVNPGQGNYNEQFF
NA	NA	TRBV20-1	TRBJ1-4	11	TGCAGTGCCCGGACAAGTGAAAAACTGTTTTTT	CSARTSEKLFF
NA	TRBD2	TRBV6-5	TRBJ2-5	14	TGTGCCAGCAGTTACTCGGGGGGGCAAGAGACCCAGTACTTC	CASSYSGGQETQYF
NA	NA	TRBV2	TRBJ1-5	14	TGTGCCAGCAGTGGTGCAGGGTCAAGGCAGCCCCAGCATTTT	CASSGAGSRQPQHF
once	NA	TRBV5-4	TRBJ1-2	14	TGTGCCAGCAGCTTGGGATCCCAGGGCTATGGCTACACCTTC	CASSLGSQGYGYTF
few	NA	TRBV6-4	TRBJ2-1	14	TGTGCCAGCAGTGACTCTGGGGGCTACAATGAGCAGTTCTTC	CASSDSGGYNEQFF
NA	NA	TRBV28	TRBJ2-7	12	TGTGCCAGCAGTCGCGACAGTTACGAGCAGTACTTC	CASSRDSYEQYF
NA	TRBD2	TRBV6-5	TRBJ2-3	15	TGTGCCAGCAGAACTAGCGGAAGCCCCACAGATACGCAGTATTTT	CASRTSGSPTDTQYF